Reported below is one TCR beta chain. What antigen it recognizes has not been identified. Base quality data are lacking; no much larger clone is found one base away. The entry originates in a study of lymphopenia after photon versus proton radiotherapy (dated 2019 in TCRdb). Study-level background: In patients with gastrointestinal tumors who developed high-grade lymphopenia, the study compared the immunological effects of photon radiation therapy with those of proton radiation therapy. The 20 patients in the cohort had gastrointestinal tumors, were treated with either photon or proton therapy, and subsequently developed lymphopenia. The study aimed to characterize how the two radiation modalities differ in their impact on the immune system.

The method behind the library was the immunoSEQ multiplex PCR assay. Deep sequencing of rearranged TCR beta loci, alongside multiparametric flow cytometry, was used to profile T cell repertoires. Entries here come from immuneACCESS through TCRdb and include only in-frame sequences with V and J called. Some clones fail to appear in such tables; in the studies checked, an unresolved V gene covers under half of the shortfall, and the cause of the remainder is unknown. The sample contains fewer than 25,000 clones, 75% to 90% of them found a single time. The ten largest clones add up to roughly 24% of the sample. The V end loses 0 bases and the J end loses 1 base, and a stretch of 8 bases separates them. The germline V gene provides CDR1 SGHRS and CDR2 YFSETQ. The CDR3 sequence holds 15 residues, the cysteine and phenylalanine included. The sequence is cut down to CDR3 DNA, 45 bases in frame from base 1.

What the study reported, not specific to this receptor: The survival association was assessed only in patients who died, and better survival with proton therapy was presented by the authors as a possibility rather than a demonstrated result. After the lymphocyte count nadir, oligoclonal expansion, especially of CD8+ Temra cells, was observed in photon-treated repertoires, and the drop in diversity was driven by this expansion. Across the cohort, among patients who died, a greater drop in TCR diversity after the nadir was inversely correlated with overall survival time. Proton-treated patients stayed relatively stable during treatment, while photon-treated patients lost naive T cells and TCR diversity and gained effector/memory populations.

The V and J genes are TRBV5-1 and TRBJ1-3, with an unclear D gene assignment. The sequence was collected from a man aged 35-49 years with gastric cancer. This material consisted of peripheral blood, taken from a patient treated with photon-based radiotherapy. This receptor has the CDR3 CASSLAPSSGNTIYF. The nucleotides are TGCGCCAGCAGCTTGGCCCCCTCGTCTGGAAACACCATATATTTT.